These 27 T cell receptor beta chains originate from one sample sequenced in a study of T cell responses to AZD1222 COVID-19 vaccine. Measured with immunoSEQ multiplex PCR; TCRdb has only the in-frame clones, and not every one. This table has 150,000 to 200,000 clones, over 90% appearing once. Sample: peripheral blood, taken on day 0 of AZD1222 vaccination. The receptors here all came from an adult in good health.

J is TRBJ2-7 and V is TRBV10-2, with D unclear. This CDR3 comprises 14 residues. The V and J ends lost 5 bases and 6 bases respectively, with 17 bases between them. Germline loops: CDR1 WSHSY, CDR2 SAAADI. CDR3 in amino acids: CASSKGRQAPEQYF. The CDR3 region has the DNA TGCGCCAGCAGTAAGGGCCGCCAGGCCCCCGAGCAGTACTTC.

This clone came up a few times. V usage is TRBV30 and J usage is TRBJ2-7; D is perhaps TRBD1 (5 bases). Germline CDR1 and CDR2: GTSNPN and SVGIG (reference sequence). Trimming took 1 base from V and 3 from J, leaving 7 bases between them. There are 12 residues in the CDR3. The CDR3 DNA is TGTGCCTGGAGTGCAGACAGCTACGAGCAGTACTTC. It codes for CAWSADSYEQYF.

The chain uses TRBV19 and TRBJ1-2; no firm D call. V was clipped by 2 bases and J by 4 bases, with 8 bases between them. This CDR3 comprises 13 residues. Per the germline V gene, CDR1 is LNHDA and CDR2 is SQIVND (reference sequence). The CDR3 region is CASSISTVYGYTF. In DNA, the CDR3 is TGTGCCAGTAGTATAAGTACGGTCTATGGCTACACCTTC.

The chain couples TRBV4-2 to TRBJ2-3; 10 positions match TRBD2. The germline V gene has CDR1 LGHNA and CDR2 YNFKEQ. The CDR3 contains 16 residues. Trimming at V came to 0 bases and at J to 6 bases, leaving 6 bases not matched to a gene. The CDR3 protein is CASSQEAGGGGDTQYF. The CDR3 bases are TGTGCCAGCAGCCAAGAAGCGGGAGGGGGAGGGGATACGCAGTATTTT.

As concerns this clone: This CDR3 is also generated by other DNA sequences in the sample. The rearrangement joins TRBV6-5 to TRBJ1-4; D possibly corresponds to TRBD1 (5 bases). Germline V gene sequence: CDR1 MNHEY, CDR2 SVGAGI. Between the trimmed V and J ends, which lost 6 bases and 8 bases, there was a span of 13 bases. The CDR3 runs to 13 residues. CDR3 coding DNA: TGTGCCAGCAGCTATGGGACGGGAGAAAAACTGTTTTTT. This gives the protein CASSYGTGEKLFF.

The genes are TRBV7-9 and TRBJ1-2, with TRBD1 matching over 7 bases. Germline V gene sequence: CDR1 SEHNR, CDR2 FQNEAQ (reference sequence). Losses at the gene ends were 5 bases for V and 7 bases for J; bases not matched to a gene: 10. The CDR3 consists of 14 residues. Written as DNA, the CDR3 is TGTGCCAGCAGCAAAGAGGGGGCAGGGAGTGGCTACACCTTC. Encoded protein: CASSKEGAGSGYTF. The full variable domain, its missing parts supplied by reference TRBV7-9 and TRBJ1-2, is DTGVSQNPRHKITKRGQNVTFRCDPISEHNRLYWYRQTLGQGPEFLTYFQNEAQLEKSRLLSDRFSAERPKGSFSTLEIQRTEQGDSAMYLCASSKEGAGSGYTFGSGTRLTVV.

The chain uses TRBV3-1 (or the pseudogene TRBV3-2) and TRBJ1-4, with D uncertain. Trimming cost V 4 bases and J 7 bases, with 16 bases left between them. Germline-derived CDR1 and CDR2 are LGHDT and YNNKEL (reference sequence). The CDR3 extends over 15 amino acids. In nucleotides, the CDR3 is TGTGCCAGCAGCCCCAACTCTCGCGTTAGTGAAAAACTGTTTTTT. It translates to CASSPNSRVSEKLFF.

DNA of the CDR3: TGTGCCAGCAGCTTAAACAGGGTCACCGGGGAGCTGTTTTTT. Its translation is CASSLNRVTGELFF. This chain uses TRBV7-3 with TRBJ2-2; possibly TRBD1 for D (6 bases). The germline V gene has CDR1 SGHTA and CDR2 FQGTGA. Trimming took off 1 base at V and 4 bases at J, with 7 bases between the two ends. This CDR3 has 14 amino acids.

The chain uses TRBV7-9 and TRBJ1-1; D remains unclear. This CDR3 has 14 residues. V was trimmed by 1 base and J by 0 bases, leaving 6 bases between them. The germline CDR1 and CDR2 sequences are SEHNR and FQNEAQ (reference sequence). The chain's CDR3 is CASSLGQVNTEAFF. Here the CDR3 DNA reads TGTGCCAGCAGCTTAGGGCAAGTGAACACTGAAGCTTTCTTT. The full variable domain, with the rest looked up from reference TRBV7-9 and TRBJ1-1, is DTGVSQNPRHKITKRGQNVTFRCDPISEHNRLYWYRQTLGQGPEFLTYFQNEAQLEKSRLLSDRFSAERPKGSFSTLEIQRTEQGDSAMYLCASSLGQVNTEAFFGQGTRLTVV.

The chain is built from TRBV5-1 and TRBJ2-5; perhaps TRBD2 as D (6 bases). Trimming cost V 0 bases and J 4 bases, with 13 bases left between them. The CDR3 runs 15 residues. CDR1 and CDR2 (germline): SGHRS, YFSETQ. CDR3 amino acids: CASSLGSGVRETQYF. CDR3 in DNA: TGCGCCAGCAGCTTGGGTTCGGGGGTCCGAGAGACCCAGTACTTC.

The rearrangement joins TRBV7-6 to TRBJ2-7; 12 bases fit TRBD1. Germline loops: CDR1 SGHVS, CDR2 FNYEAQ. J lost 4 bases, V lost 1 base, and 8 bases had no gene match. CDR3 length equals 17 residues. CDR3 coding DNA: TGTGCCAGCAGCTTAGTCCCCCCGGGACAGGGGGCTTACGAGCAGTACTTC. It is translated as CASSLVPPGQGAYEQYF.

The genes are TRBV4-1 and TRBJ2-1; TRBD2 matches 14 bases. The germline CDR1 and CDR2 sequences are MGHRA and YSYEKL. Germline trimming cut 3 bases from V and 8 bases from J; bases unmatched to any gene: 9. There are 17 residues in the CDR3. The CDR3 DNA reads TGCGCCAGCAGCCACCGGGTTCAGGGACTAGCGGGAGATGAGCAGTTCTTC. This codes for CASSHRVQGLAGDEQFF.

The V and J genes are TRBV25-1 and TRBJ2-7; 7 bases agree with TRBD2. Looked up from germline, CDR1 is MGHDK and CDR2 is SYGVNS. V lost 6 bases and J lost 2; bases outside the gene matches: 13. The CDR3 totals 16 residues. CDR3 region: CASSSLAGRAAYEQYF. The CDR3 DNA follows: TGTGCCAGCAGCTCCTTAGCGGGTAGAGCGGCCTACGAGCAGTACTTC.

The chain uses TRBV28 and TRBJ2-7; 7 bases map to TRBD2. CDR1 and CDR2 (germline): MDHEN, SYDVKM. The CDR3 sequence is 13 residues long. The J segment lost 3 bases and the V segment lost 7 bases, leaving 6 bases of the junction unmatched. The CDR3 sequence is CASTGRENYEQYF. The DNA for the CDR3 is TGTGCCAGCACAGGGCGGGAGAACTACGAGCAGTACTTC. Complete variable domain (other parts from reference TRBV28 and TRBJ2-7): DVKVTQSSRYLVKRTGEKVFLECVQDMDHENMFWYRQDPGLGLRLIYFSYDVKMKEKGDIPEGYSVSREKKERFSLILESASTNQTSMYLCASTGRENYEQYFGPGTRLTVT.

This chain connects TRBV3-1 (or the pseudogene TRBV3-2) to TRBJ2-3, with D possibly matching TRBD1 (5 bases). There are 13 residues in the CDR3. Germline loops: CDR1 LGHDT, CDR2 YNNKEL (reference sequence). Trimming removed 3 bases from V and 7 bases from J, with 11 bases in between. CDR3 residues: CASSQGPLNTQYF. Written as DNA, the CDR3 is TGTGCCAGCAGCCAGGGGCCTCTAAATACGCAGTATTTT.

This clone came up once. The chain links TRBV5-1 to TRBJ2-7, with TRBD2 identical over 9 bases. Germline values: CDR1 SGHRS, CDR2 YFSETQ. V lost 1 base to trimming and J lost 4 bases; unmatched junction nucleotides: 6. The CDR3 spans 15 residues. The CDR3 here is CASSLLAGEVYEQYF. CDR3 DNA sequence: TGCGCCAGCAGCTTGTTAGCGGGGGAAGTGTACGAGCAGTACTTC.

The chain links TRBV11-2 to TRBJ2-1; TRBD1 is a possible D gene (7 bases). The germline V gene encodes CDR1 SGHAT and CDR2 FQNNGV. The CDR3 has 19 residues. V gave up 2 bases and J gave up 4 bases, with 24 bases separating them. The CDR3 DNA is TGTGCCAGCAGCTTATTCTTAGGGAGACAGGGAGGTAAATACAATGAGCAGTTCTTC. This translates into CASSLFLGRQGGKYNEQFF. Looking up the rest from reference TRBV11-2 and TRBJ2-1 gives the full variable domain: EAGVAQSPRYKIIEKRQSVAFWCNPISGHATLYWYQQILGQGPKLLIQFQNNGVVDDSQLPKDRFSAERLKGVDSTLKIQPAKLEDSAVYLCASSLFLGRQGGKYNEQFFGPGTRLTVL.

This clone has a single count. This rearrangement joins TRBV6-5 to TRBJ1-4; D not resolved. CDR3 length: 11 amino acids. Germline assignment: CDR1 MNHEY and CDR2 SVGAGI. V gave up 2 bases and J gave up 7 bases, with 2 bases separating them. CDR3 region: CASSYGEKLFF. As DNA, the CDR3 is TGTGCCAGCAGTTACGGTGAAAAACTGTTTTTT.

CDR3 loop: CASSYSTGDRGYTF. The CDR3 nucleotides are TGTGCCAGCAGTTACTCGACAGGGGACCGGGGCTACACCTTC. The genes are TRBV6-5 and TRBJ1-2, with TRBD1 matching 8 bases. With V trimmed by 0 bases and J by 8 bases, 5 bases remained unmatched. This CDR3 region has 14 residues. Germline CDR1 and CDR2: MNHEY and SVGAGI.

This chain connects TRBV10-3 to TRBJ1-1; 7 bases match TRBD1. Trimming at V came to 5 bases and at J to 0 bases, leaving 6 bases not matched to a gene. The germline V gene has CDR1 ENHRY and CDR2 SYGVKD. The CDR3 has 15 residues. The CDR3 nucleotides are TGTGCCATCAGTAATCCGGGACAGATGAACACTGAAGCTTTCTTT. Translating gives CAISNPGQMNTEAFF.

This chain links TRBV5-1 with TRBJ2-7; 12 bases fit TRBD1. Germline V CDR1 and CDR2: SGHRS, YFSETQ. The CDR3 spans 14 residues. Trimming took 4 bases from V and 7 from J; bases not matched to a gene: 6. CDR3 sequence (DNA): TGCGCCAGCAGCCCGGGACAGGGGGCGAGTGAGCAGTACTTC. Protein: CASSPGQGASEQYF.

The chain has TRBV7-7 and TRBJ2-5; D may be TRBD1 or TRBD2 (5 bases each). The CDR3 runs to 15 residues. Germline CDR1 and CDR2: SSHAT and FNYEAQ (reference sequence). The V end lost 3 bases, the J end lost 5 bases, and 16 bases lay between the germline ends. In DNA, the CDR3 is TGTGCCAGCAGCTTCCAAGTGGGACCAGGGGAGACCCAGTACTTC. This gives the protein CASSFQVGPGETQYF. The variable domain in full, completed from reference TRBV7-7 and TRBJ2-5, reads GAGVSQSPRYKVTKRGQDVTLRCDPISSHATLYWYQQALGQGPEFLTYFNYEAQPDKSGLPSDRFSAERPEGSISTLTIQRTEQRDSAMYRCASSFQVGPGETQYFGPGTRLLVL.

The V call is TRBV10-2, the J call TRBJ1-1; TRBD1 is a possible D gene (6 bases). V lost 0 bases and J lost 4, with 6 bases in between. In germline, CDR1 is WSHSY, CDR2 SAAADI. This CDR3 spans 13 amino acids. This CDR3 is CASSESTGTEAFF. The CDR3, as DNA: TGCGCCAGCAGTGAGTCGACAGGCACTGAAGCTTTCTTT.

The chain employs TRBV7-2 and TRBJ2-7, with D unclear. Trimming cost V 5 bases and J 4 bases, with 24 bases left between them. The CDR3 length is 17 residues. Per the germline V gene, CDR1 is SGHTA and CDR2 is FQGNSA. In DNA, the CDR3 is TGTGCCAGCAGCCTTGGAAGACTCCTCCTCCTACCATACGAGCAGTACTTC. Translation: CASSLGRLLLLPYEQYF.

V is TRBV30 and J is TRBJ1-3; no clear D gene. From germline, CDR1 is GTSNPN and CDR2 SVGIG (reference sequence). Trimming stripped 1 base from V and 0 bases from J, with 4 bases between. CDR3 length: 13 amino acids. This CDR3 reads CAWSDLSGNTIYF. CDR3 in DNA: TGTGCCTGGAGTGACCTCTCTGGAAACACCATATATTTT.

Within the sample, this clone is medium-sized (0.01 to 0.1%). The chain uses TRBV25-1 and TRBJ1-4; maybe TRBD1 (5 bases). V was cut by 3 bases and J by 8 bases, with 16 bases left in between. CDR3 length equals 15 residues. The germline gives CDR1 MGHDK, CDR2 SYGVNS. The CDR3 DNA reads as TGTGCCAGCAGTGACGACACGGCAGGGTGGGAAAAACTGTTTTTT. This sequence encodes CASSDDTAGWEKLFF.

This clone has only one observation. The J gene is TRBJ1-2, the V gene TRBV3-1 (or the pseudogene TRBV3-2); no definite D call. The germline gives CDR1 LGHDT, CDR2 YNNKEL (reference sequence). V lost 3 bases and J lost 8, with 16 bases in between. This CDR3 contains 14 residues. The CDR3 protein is CASSQPGSSRGYTF. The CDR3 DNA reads TGTGCCAGCAGCCAGCCGGGCTCCTCTAGAGGCTACACCTTC.